The T cell receptor (beta chain) under discussion was sequenced for a study of T cell responses to AZD1222 COVID-19 vaccine. V was trimmed by 4 bases and J by 5 bases, leaving 8 bases between them. The CDR3 is made up of 12 amino acids. Germline loops: CDR1 SGHKS, CDR2 YYEKEE (reference sequence). Study-wide findings and caveats: Nearly half of spike-specific TCRs reportedly target variant regions that are unmutated in the B.1.351 and B.1.1.7 variants. Spike-specific TCR breadth and depth grew following two AZD1222 doses. No repertoire was sampled before or during the peak T cell response, only after it. The CD4 TCRs associated with vaccination extended across spike and predominated at 160-218 and 743-854.

Repertoires were generated with immunoSEQ multiplex PCR, while TCRdb's copy carries only in-frame clones and drops some. The table shows 140,000 to 150,000 clones, with roughly 92% occurring only once. Comments on this clone: Its antigen remains unknown.

This receptor was identified in an adult in good health. The specimen comprised peripheral blood, sampled on day 0 of AZD1222 vaccination. This sequence joins TRBV5-5 and TRBJ2-3, with D maybe TRBD2 (5 bases). The CDR3 loop reads CASSPEGDTQYF. Written as DNA, the CDR3 is TGTGCCAGCAGCCCCGAGGGAGATACGCAGTATTTT. Full variable domain (remainder filled in from reference TRBV5-5 and TRBJ2-3): DAGVTQSPTHLIKTRGQQVTLRCSPISGHKSVSWYQQVLGQGPQFIFQYYEKEERGRGNFPDRFSARQFPNYSSELNVNALLLGDSALYLCASSPEGDTQYFGPGTRLTVL.